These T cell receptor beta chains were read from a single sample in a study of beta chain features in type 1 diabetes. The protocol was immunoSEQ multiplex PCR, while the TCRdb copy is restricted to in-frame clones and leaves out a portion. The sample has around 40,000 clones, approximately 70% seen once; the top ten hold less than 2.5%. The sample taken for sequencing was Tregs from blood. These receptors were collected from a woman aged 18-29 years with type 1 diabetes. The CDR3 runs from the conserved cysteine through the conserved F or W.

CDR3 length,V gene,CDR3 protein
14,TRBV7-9,CASSLGQITDTQYF
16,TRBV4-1,CASSHSIAGPYNEQFF
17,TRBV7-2,CASSVSGHARGTGELFF
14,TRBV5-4,CASNFSWATDTQYF
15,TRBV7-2,CASSSSQGGGEKLFF
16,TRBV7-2,CASSRRRGGMGEKLFF
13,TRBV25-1,CASRGLRVSEAFF
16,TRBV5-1,CASSLALAGGGETQYF
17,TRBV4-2,CASSQDGSSGSVREQFF
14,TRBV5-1,CASSWDSPYNEQFF
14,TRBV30,CAWNAGRGGTEAFF
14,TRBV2,CASSAQLKGTEAFF
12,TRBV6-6,CASSTLGGEAFF
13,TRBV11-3,CASSLGTGLEQYF
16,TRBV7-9,CASNLQGQGTTYEQYF
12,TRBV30,CALGSSSYEQYF
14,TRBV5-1,CASSLSGNYNEQFF
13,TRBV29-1,CSVHRGVADTQYF
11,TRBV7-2,CASSLTGTQYF
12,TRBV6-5,CASGGFNEKLFF
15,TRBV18,CASSVLAGEDNEQFF
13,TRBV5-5,CASSWTGVTEAFF
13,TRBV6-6,CASSVVISYEQYF
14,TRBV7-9,CAEENQGARGEQYF
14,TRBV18,CASSPPTGTYEQYF
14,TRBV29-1,CSAGYMRSNEKLFF
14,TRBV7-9,CASTQRTGVETQYF
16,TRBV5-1,CASSFQPGQGQNIQYF
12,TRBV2,CASSAGAGELFF
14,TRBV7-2,CASSPGQGGDIQYF
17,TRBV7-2,CASSLRMLAGGRNEQFF
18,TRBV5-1,CASQLLPLGGTGTYEQYF
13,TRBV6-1,CAGGQGFGNTIYF
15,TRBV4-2,CASSQDFRQEDGYTF
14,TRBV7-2,CASSLIAATDTQYF